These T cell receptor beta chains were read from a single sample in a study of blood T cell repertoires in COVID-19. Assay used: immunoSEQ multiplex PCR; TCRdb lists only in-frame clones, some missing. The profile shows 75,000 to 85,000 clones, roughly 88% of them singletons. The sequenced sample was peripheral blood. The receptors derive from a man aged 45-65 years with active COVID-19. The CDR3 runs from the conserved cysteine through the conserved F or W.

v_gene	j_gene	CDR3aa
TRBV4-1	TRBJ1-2	CASSQDGTGLYGYTF
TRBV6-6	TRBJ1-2	CASSYSGGQGSGYTF
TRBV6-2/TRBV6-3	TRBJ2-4	CASSQAQGAGTKNIQYF
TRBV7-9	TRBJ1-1	CASSRDRAGKAFF
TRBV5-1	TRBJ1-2	CASSKTGSGGYTF
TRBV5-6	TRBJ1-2	CASSPGTGGGFGYGYTF
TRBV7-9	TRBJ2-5	CASTPKGTHTETQYF
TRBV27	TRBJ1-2	CASSHSSEGYNYGYTF
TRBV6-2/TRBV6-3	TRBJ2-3	CASSSSAGVLRDTQYF
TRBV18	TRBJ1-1	CASSPAGVNTEAFF
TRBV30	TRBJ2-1	CAWSVLIASNEQFF
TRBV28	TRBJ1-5	CASSLTGQGNQPQHF
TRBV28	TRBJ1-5	CASSLPQDSLSNQPQHF